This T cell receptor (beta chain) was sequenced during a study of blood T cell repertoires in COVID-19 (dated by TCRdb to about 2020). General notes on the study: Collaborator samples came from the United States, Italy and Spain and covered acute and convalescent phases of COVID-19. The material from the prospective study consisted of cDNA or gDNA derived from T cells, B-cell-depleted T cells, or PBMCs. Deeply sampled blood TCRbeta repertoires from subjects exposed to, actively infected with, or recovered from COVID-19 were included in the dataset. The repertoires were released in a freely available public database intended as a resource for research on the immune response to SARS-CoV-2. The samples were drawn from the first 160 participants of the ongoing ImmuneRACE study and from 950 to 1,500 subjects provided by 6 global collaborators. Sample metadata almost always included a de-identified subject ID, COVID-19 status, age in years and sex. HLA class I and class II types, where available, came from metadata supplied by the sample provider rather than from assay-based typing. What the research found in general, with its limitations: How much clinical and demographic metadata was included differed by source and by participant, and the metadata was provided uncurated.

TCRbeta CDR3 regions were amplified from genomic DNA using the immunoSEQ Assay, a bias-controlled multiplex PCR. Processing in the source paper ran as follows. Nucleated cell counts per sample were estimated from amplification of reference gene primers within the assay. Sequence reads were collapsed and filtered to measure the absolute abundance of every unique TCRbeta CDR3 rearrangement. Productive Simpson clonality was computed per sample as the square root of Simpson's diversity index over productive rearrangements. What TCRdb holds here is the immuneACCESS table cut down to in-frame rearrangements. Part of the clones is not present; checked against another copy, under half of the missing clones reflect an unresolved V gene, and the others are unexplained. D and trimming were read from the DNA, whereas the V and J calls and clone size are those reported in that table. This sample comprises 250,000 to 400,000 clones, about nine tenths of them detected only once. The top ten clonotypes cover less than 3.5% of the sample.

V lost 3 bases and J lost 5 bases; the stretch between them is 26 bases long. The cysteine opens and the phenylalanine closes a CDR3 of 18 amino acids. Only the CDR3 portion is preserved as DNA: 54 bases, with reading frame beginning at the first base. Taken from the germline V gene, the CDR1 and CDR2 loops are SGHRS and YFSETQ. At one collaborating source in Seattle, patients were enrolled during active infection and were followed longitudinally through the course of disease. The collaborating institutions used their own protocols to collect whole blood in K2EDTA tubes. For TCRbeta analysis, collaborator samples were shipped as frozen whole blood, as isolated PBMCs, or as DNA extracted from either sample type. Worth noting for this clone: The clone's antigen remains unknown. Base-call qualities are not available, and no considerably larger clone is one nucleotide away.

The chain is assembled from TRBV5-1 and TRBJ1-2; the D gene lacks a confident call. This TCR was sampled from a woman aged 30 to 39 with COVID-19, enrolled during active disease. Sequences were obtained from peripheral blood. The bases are TGCGCCAGCAGCTGGACCAGCGGCAATCTCCCCTTAGGATATGGCTACACCTTC. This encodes CASSWTSGNLPLGYGYTF.